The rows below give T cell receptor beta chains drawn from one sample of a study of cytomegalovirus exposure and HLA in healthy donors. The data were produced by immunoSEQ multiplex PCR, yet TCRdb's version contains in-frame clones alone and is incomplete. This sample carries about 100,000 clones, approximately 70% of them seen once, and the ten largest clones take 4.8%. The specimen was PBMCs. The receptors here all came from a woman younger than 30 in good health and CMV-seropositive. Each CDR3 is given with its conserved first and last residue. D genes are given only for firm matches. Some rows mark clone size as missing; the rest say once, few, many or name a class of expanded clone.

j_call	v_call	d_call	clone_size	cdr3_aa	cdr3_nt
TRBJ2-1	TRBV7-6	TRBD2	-	CASSSEASGFSYNEQFF	TGTGCCAGCAGCAGTGAGGCTAGCGGATTCTCCTACAATGAGCAGTTCTTC
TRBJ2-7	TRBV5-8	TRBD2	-	CASRVAGEYEQYF	TGTGCCAGCAGGGTAGCGGGAGAGTACGAGCAGTACTTC
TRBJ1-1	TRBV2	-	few	CASSETGIMNTEAFF	TGTGCCAGCAGCGAGACAGGAATCATGAACACTGAAGCTTTCTTT
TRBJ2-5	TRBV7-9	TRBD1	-	CASSPRGQGEETQYF	TGTGCCAGCAGCCCCAGGGGCCAGGGGGAAGAGACCCAGTACTTC
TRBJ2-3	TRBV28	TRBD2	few	CASSTSGSITDTQYF	TGTGCCAGCAGCACTAGCGGATCTATCACAGATACGCAGTATTTT
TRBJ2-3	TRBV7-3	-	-	CASSSSGIGTDTQYF	TGTGCCAGCAGCTCTTCAGGGATTGGCACAGATACGCAGTATTTT
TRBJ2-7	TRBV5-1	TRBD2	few	CASSPPGTSGRAGSEQYF	TGCGCCAGCAGCCCCCCCGGGACTAGCGGGAGGGCCGGGAGTGAGCAGTACTTC
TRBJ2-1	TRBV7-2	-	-	CASSQQSYNEQFF	TGTGCCAGCAGCCAACAGTCTTACAATGAGCAGTTCTTC
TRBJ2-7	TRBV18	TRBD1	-	CASSPRDRGYEQYF	TGTGCCAGCTCACCTAGGGACAGGGGCTACGAGCAGTACTTC
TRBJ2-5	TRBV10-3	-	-	CAISDNQETQYF	TGTGCCATCAGTGATAACCAAGAGACCCAGTACTTC
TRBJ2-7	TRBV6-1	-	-	CASSEERGMSYEQYF	TGTGCCAGCAGTGAAGAGAGGGGGATGAGCTACGAGCAGTACTTC
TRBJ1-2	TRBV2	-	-	CASGEQENYGYTF	TGTGCTAGCGGCGAGCAGGAAAACTATGGCTACACCTTC
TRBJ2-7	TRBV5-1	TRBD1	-	CASSYTTGVGYEQYF	TGCGCCAGCAGCTATACGACAGGGGTCGGCTACGAGCAGTACTTC
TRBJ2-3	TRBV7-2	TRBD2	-	CASSSRLAGGLDTQYF	TGTGCCAGCAGCTCCCGACTAGCGGGAGGGTTAGATACGCAGTACTTT
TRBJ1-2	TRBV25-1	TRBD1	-	CASSELPTGGDGYTF	TGTGCCAGCAGTGAATTGCCGACAGGGGGGGATGGCTACACCTTC
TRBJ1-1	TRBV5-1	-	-	CASSLGRGGTEAFF	TGCGCCAGCAGCTTGGGTAGGGGTGGTACTGAAGCTTTCTTT
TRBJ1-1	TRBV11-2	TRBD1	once	CASSLPGQGRDTEAFF	TGTGCCAGCAGCTTACCGGGACAGGGGCGAGACACTGAAGCTTTCTTT
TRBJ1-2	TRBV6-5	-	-	CASTARINYGYTF	TGTGCCAGCACCGCCAGAATTAACTATGGCTACACCTTC
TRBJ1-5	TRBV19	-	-	CASMAYSNQPQHF	TGTGCCAGTATGGCATATAGCAATCAGCCCCAGCATTTT
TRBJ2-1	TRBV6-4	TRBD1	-	CASKQGAEYNEQFF	TGTGCCAGCAAACAGGGGGCGGAATACAATGAGCAGTTCTTC
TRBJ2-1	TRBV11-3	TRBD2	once	CASSTGTSDHNEQFF	TGTGCCAGCAGCACCGGGACTAGCGACCACAATGAGCAGTTCTTC
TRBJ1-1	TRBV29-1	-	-	CSAGQSMNTEAFF	TGCAGCGCCGGACAGAGCATGAACACTGAAGCTTTCTTT
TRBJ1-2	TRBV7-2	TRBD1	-	CASRPQGAEGYTF	TGTGCCAGCAGACCCCAGGGGGCTGAGGGCTACACCTTC
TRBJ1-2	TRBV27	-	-	CASSLSGHDYGYTF	TGTGCCAGCAGTTTATCGGGACACGACTATGGCTACACCTTC
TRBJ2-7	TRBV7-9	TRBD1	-	CASSTGTGLYEQYF	TGTGCCAGCAGCACCGGGACAGGGCTCTACGAGCAGTACTTC
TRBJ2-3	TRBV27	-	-	CASTADTDTQYF	TGTGCCAGCACAGCGGACACAGATACGCAGTATTTT
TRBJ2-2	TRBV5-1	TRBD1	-	CASSLEMVGQGHGELFF	TGCGCCAGCAGCTTGGAAATGGTGGGACAGGGTCACGGGGAGCTGTTTTTT
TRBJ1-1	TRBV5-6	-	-	CASSDGENTEAFF	TGTGCCAGCAGCGACGGAGAGAACACTGAAGCTTTCTTT
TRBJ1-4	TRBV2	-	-	CASCSPLNRQTATNEKLFF	TGTGCCAGCTGTTCCCCCCTGAACAGACAGACTGCAACTAATGAAAAACTGTTTTTT
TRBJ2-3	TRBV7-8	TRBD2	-	CASFEAVVLADGTDTQYF	TGTGCCAGCTTCGAAGCGGTGGTGCTAGCGGATGGCACAGATACGCAGTATTTT
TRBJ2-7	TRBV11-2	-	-	CASSPGTPSYEQYF	TGTGCCAGCAGCCCTGGGACACCCTCCTACGAGCAGTACTTC
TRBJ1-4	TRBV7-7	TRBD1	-	CASSSQGANEKLFF	TGTGCTAGCAGCTCCCAGGGGGCCAATGAAAAACTGTTTTTT
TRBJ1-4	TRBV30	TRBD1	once	CAYLGQGEKLFF	TGTGCCTACCTTGGACAGGGGGAAAAACTGTTTTTT
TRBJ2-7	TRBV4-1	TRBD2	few	CASSQDRLAGLYEQYF	TGCGCCAGCAGCCAAGATCGGCTAGCGGGACTATACGAGCAGTACTTC
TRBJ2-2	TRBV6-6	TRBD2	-	CASTTLALNTGELFF	TGTGCCAGCACCACACTAGCGTTGAACACCGGGGAGCTGTTTTTT
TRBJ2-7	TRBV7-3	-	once	CASSLTGGDYEQYF	TGTGCCAGCAGCTTAACCGGCGGGGACTACGAGCAGTACTTC
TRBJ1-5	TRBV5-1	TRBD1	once	CASSPGQGAQPQHF	TGCGCCAGCAGCCCGGGACAGGGGGCTCAGCCCCAGCATTTT
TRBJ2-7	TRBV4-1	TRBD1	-	CASSQDSARGRVTSYEQYF	TGCGCCAGCAGCCAAGATTCGGCCAGGGGGCGCGTCACCTCCTACGAGCAGTACTTC
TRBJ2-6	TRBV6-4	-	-	CASSESNSVSGANVLTF	TGTGCCAGCAGTGAATCCAATTCGGTCTCTGGGGCCAACGTCCTGACTTTC
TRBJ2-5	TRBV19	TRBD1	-	CASMRQGAGEQYF	TGTGCCAGTATGCGACAGGGGGCAGGGGAGCAGTACTTC
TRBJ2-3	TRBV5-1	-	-	CASSLGLSRRTDTQYF	TGCGCCAGCAGCTTGGGGTTAAGCAGGCGCACAGATACGCAGTATTTT
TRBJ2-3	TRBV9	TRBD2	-	CASSFGLAGTDTQYF	TGTGCCAGCAGCTTCGGACTAGCGGGGACAGATACGCAGTATTTT
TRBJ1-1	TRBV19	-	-	CASSIGGPRSTEAFF	TGTGCCAGTAGTATCGGGGGGCCTAGGTCCACTGAAGCTTTCTTT
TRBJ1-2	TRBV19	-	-	CASSISWTEGRYTF	TGTGCCAGTAGTATCTCTTGGACAGAGGGCCGCTACACCTTC
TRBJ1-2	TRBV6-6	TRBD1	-	CASSPDRDYGYTF	TGTGCCAGCAGTCCCGACAGGGACTATGGCTACACCTTC
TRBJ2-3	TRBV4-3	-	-	CASSQEGAGATDTQYF	TGCGCCAGCAGCCAAGAAGGGGCGGGGGCCACAGATACGCAGTATTTT
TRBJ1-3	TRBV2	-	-	CASSEAHGNTIYF	TGTGCCAGCAGTGAAGCACACGGAAACACCATATATTTT
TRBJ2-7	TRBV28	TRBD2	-	CASSPQGSSSGVYEQYF	TGTGCCAGCAGTCCCCAAGGGTCTTCTAGCGGGGTCTACGAGCAGTACTTC
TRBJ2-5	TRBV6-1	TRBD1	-	CASSDPGTGAWETQYF	TGTGCCAGCAGTGACCCCGGGACAGGAGCTTGGGAGACCCAGTACTTC